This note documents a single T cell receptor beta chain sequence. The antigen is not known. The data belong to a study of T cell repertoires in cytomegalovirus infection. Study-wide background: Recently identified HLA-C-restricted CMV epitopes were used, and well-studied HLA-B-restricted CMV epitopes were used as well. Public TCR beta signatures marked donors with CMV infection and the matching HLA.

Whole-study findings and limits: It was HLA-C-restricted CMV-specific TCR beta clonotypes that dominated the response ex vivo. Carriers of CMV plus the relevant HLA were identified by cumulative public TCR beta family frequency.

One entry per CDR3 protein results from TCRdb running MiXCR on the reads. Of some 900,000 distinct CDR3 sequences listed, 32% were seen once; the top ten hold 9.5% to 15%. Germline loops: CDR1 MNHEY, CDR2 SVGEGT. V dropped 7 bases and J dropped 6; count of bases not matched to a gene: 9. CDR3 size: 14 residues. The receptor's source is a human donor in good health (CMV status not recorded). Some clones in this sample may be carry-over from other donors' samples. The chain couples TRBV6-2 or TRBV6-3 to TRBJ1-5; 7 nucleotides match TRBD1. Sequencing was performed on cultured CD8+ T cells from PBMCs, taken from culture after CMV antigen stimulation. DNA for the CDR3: TGTGCCAGCACCATAAGACAGGGAAGTCAGCCCCAGCATTTT. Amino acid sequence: CASTIRQGSQPQHF.